One and the same sample provided the 25 T cell receptor beta chains below, sequenced in a study of CD8 T cells in ankylosing spondylitis (dated by TCRdb to between 2016 and 2019). The library was built by means of 5' RACE. Sequenced on an Illumina HiSeq 2500. The public sequencing data were trimmed at Q25 with fastp and processed into clonotypes with MiXCR by TCRdb, which kept only in-frame beta chains. Rows merge per CDR3 protein into single entries with the most common DNA and genes. This sample is represented by roughly 100,000 distinct CDR3 sequences; about 7.7% of them were singletons. The top ten clonotypes cover nearly 10% of the sample. Sequences were obtained from blood, either unsorted or a sorted T cell fraction (not recorded which). The receptors stem from a male donor with ankylosing spondylitis or in good health (not recorded which).

This clonotype has a count of ten or more. The chain recombines TRBV29-1 with TRBJ2-5; perhaps TRBD1 as D (5 bases). Germline CDR1 and CDR2: SQVTM and ANQGSEA. This CDR3 is 13 amino acids long. V gave up 1 base and J gave up 2 bases, with 8 bases separating them. The CDR3 bases are TGCAGCGTTGAAGGACAGATTCAAGAGACCCAGTACTTC. Amino acids: CSVEGQIQETQYF.

This clonotype occurred many times. The rearrangement links TRBV29-1 to TRBJ2-2; the D is unclear. This CDR3 region has 12 residues. The V gene's germline CDR1 is SQVTM and CDR2 ANQGSEA. Trimming shortened V by 4 bases and J by 2 bases, and 5 bases separated the two germline ends. The CDR3 DNA follows: TGCAGCGTTGGAGGAAACACCGGGGAGCTGTTTTTT. The encoded protein is CSVGGNTGELFF.

This clonotype came up many times. V usage is TRBV2 and J usage is TRBJ2-7, with D possibly TRBD1 on 5 matching bases. The CDR3 consists of 17 residues. Trimming took 6 bases from V and 3 from J, leaving 24 bases between them. Germline V gives CDR1 SNHLY, CDR2 FYNNEI. CDR3 amino acids: CASRLRGGPTPFYEQYF. For the CDR3, the DNA is TGTGCCAGCAGACTTAGGGGCGGACCGACCCCATTCTACGAGCAGTACTTC.

This clonotype was picked up many times. V is TRBV5-1 and J is TRBJ1-1, with TRBD1 as a possible D gene (5 bases). Trimming cost V 1 base and J 3 bases, with 16 bases left between them. The CDR3 loop spans 16 amino acids. Germline-derived CDR1 and CDR2 are SGHRS and YFSETQ. This CDR3 reads CASSLMGLMADTEAFF. The CDR3 DNA reads TGCGCCAGCAGCTTGATGGGGCTAATGGCGGACACTGAAGCTTTCTTT.

This clonotype was observed at least ten times. CDR3 in DNA: TGTGCCAGCAGCCCCGGGGGGGGCGCTGTGAGGGCGCAGTATTTT. Translating it yields CASSPGGGAVRAQYF. V is TRBV5-6 and J is TRBJ2-3; TRBD2 agrees at 8 bases. The junction had 14 bases not matched to a gene; V was cut back by 4 bases and J by 10 bases. The CDR3 has 15 amino acids. CDR1 SGHDT and CDR2 YYEEEE come from the germline V gene. Combining the CDR3 with reference TRBV5-6 and TRBJ2-3 gives the whole variable domain DAGVTQSPTHLIKTRGQQVTLRCSPKSGHDTVSWYQQALGQGPQFIFQYYEEEERQRGNFPDRFSGHQFPNYSSELNVNALLLGDSALYLCASSPGGGAVRAQYFGPGTRLTVL.

The chain carries TRBV6-2 or TRBV6-3 and TRBJ2-2; D is unresolved. V dropped 2 bases and J dropped 4 bases, with 11 bases sitting between them. CDR1 is MNHEY and CDR2 is SVGEGT in the germline V gene. The CDR3 is 15 residues long. DNA of the CDR3: TGTGCCAGCAGTTACCTCACTACCTCCACCGGGGAGCTGTTTTTT. Amino acids: CASSYLTTSTGELFF.

As for this clonotype: This clone may be a read error of a much larger clone one base away. V is TRBV7-2 and J is TRBJ1-2; maybe TRBD1 (6 bases). This CDR3 has 14 residues. Germline lookup yields CDR1 SGHTA and CDR2 FQGNSA. The CDR3 protein is CASSHRESNYGHTF. In DNA form, the CDR3 reads TGTGCCAGCAGCCACAGGGAGAGTAACTATGGCCACACCTTC.

This clonotype rates as medium-sized. The V and J genes are TRBV20-1 and TRBJ2-1; D may be TRBD1 (5 bases). The CDR3 is 15 residues long. V shed 5 bases and J shed 2 bases, with 16 bases lying between them. CDR1 DFQATT and CDR2 SNEGSKA come from the germline V gene (reference sequence). CDR3 DNA sequence: TGCAGTGCTCGTAGAGGTCAGGGAACCTACAATGAGCAGTTCTTC. It yields the protein CSARRGQGTYNEQFF.

This chain's CDR3 is CSARQGILDEQYF. In DNA form, the CDR3 reads TGCAGTGCGCGACAGGGAATCCTCGACGAGCAGTACTTC. The chain links TRBV20-1 to TRBJ2-7, with 7 bases that match TRBD1. The CDR3 sequence is 13 residues long. Germline loops: CDR1 DFQATT, CDR2 SNEGSKA (reference sequence). The junction had 10 bases not matched to a gene; V was cut back by 6 bases and J by 5 bases.

This clonotype was counted at least ten times. The rearrangement uses TRBV6-5 and TRBJ2-5, with D perhaps assigned TRBD1 or TRBD2 (5 bases each). Germline lookup yields CDR1 MNHEY and CDR2 SVGAGI. The CDR3 has 13 residues. Trimming took off 2 bases at V and 7 bases at J, with 11 bases between the two ends. The DNA for the CDR3 is TGTGCCAGCAGTTACCGGGGCCCAGGGACCCAGTACTTC. Translating gives CASSYRGPGTQYF.

This sequence joins TRBV19 and TRBJ1-2; the match to TRBD1 covers 8 bases. V lost 3 bases and J lost 5; bases outside the gene matches: 5. Germline values: CDR1 LNHDA, CDR2 SQIVND (reference sequence). The CDR3 is made up of 14 amino acids. The CDR3 here is CASSIDRGRYGYTF. In nucleotides, the CDR3 is TGTGCCAGTAGTATCGACAGGGGAAGGTATGGCTACACCTTC.

This clonotype was counted ten times or more. Here the CDR3 reads CSGGGAAYTGELFF. Written as DNA, the CDR3 is TGCAGTGGGGGGGGGGCAGCCTACACCGGGGAGCTGTTTTTT. The chain employs TRBV29-1 and TRBJ2-2; the D gene is possibly TRBD2 (7 bases). The germline gives CDR1 SQVTM, CDR2 ANQGSEA. The CDR3 loop spans 14 amino acids.

This clonotype was recorded many times. This rearrangement joins TRBV20-1 to TRBJ1-2; a possible D gene is TRBD1 (6 bases). The length of the CDR3 is 13 residues. V lost 6 bases and J lost 6, with 17 bases in between. CDR1 is DFQATT, CDR2 SNEGSKA, per germline (reference sequence). The CDR3 DNA is TGCAGTGCCCGGGGGGCACACAGGGATGGCTACACCTTC. The encoded protein is CSARGAHRDGYTF.

In its sample, this clonotype was seen many times. The chain couples TRBV5-1 to TRBJ2-3, with 8 bases lining up with TRBD2. With V trimmed by 2 bases and J by 3 bases, 5 bases remained unmatched. Germline assignment: CDR1 SGHRS and CDR2 YFSETQ. The CDR3 has 15 residues. This CDR3 is CASSLAGVLTDTQYF. CDR3 DNA sequence: TGCGCCAGCAGCTTAGCGGGAGTGTTGACAGATACGCAGTATTTT.

This clonotype was counted ten times or more. The chain recombines TRBV12-3 or TRBV12-4 with TRBJ2-7; 8 positions agree with TRBD2. This CDR3 region has 15 residues. V lost 6 bases to trimming and J lost 3 bases; unmatched junction nucleotides: 10. CDR3 nucleotides: TGTGCCAGCAGGGACGGGACTAGACCCTACTACGAGCAGTACTTC. Protein product: CASRDGTRPYYEQYF.

The genes are TRBV10-3 and TRBJ2-4, with unresolved D. The CDR3 totals 11 residues. In germline, CDR1 is ENHRY, CDR2 SYGVKD. V shed 3 bases and J shed 7 bases, with 4 bases lying between them. CDR3 in amino acids: CAISDQNIQYF. DNA for the CDR3: TGTGCCATCAGTGACCAGAACATTCAGTACTTC.

This clonotype was seen ten or more times. V usage is TRBV18 and J usage is TRBJ2-1, with 8 bases that match TRBD2. Unmatched junction bases numbered 14, after V lost 5 bases and J lost 8 bases. The germline V gene has CDR1 KGHSH and CDR2 LQKENI. The CDR3 runs 16 residues. The CDR3, as DNA: TGTGCCAGCTCAAAAAAGCGGGAGCGGCTCGGAGATGAGCAGTTCTTC. Its translation: CASSKKRERLGDEQFF.

This clonotype was seen at least ten times. The chain is built from TRBV29-1 and TRBJ2-2, with TRBD2 matching over 8 bases. CDR3 size: 16 residues. Looked up from germline, CDR1 is SQVTM and CDR2 is ANQGSEA. Trimming cost V 0 bases and J 0 bases; bases outside gene matches: 3. CDR3 nucleotides: TGCAGCGTTGAAGATCACGGGGGGGCGAACACCGGGGAGCTGTTTTTT. This codes for CSVEDHGGANTGELFF.

Ten or more counts support this clonotype. The chain combines TRBV7-2 with TRBJ1-1; 7 bases are a match to TRBD1. The CDR3 runs 14 residues. V lost 6 bases and J lost 1; bases outside the gene matches: 5. The germline CDR1 and CDR2 sequences are SGHTA and FQGNSA. DNA for the CDR3: TGTGCCAGCAGATCCGGGACAGCGAACACTGAAGCTTTCTTT. Translated: CASRSGTANTEAFF.

The table lists this clonotype with many counts. CDR3 amino acids: CSAIPGQGQETQYF. For the CDR3, the DNA is TGCAGTGCAATCCCTGGACAGGGGCAAGAGACCCAGTACTTC. The chain joins TRBV20-1 to TRBJ2-5; 9 bases align to TRBD1. There are 14 residues in the CDR3. The V gene's germline CDR1 is DFQATT and CDR2 SNEGSKA (reference sequence). V shed 6 bases, J shed 2 bases, and the junction held 7 bases outside the gene matches.

This clonotype was counted at least ten times. The V call is TRBV24-1, the J call TRBJ2-1, with a possible D match to TRBD2 (5 bases). Per the germline V gene, CDR1 is KGHDR and CDR2 is SFDVKD. Trimming stripped 3 bases from V and 7 bases from J, with 12 bases between. The CDR3 is made up of 14 amino acids. The DNA of the CDR3 is TGTGCCACCAGTGATAAGCGGTCTGGAAATGAGCAGTTCTTC. Residues: CATSDKRSGNEQFF.

This clonotype was recorded at least ten times. This sequence joins TRBV10-3 and TRBJ1-1, with D perhaps TRBD1 (5 bases). Between the trimmed V and J ends, which lost 4 bases and 0 bases, there was a span of 9 bases. CDR3 length: 14 residues. The germline V gene encodes CDR1 ENHRY and CDR2 SYGVKD. CDR3 residues: CAISAGYMNTEAFF. The CDR3 DNA follows: TGTGCCATCAGTGCAGGGTACATGAACACTGAAGCTTTCTTT.

This clonotype has only a few counts. J is TRBJ1-5 and V is TRBV7-6, with D unresolved. Germline-derived CDR1 and CDR2 are SGHVS and FNYEAQ. The CDR3 is 15 residues long. The V and J ends lost 2 bases and 1 base respectively, with 9 bases between them. The chain's CDR3 is CASSLLLGSNQPQHF. The CDR3 coding sequence is TGTGCCAGCAGCTTACTTCTGGGCAGCAATCAGCCCCAGCATTTT.

This clonotype came up many times. The V and J genes are TRBV20-1 and TRBJ2-2, with D possibly TRBD2 on 6 matching bases. This CDR3 has 13 amino acids. The V gene's germline CDR1 is DFQATT and CDR2 SNEGSKA (reference sequence). Between the trimmed V and J ends, which lost 3 bases and 1 base, there was a span of 6 bases. The CDR3 DNA reads as TGCAGTGCTAGCGGGAGGAACACCGGGGAGCTGTTTTTT. It translates to CSASGRNTGELFF.

This clonotype was seen a handful of times. The J gene is TRBJ1-2, the V gene TRBV4-3; the match to TRBD1 covers 7 bases. Germline V gives CDR1 LGHNA, CDR2 YSLEER. Trimming removed 1 base from V and 4 bases from J; junction bases left unmatched: 6. The CDR3 consists of 15 residues. The CDR3 bases are TGCGCCAGCAGCCAAGGACAGGGTGTTATCTATGGCTACACCTTC. Translation: CASSQGQGVIYGYTF.